This passage covers 30 T cell receptor beta chains from one sample sequenced in a study of control samples from healthy donors and cancer patients. Sequenced by immunoSEQ multiplex PCR; TCRdb stores in-frame clones only, minus some. The sample holds 100,000 to 150,000 clones; over 75% are singletons and the top ten take around 1.8%. Sequencing input: blood. All receptors come from a man aged 18 to 30 in good health.

The J gene is TRBJ1-5, the V gene TRBV7-8; 8 bases are shared with TRBD1. CDR1 SGHVS and CDR2 FQNEAQ come from the germline V gene. The J segment lost 3 bases and the V segment lost 5 bases, leaving 12 bases of the junction unmatched. The CDR3 is 17 residues long. In DNA form, the CDR3 reads TGTGCCAGCAGCCAGGGACAGGTTTACGAGTACAATCAGCCCCAGCATTTT. It is translated as CASSQGQVYEYNQPQHF.

J is TRBJ1-2 and V is TRBV6-4, with D possibly being TRBD1 (6 bases). The germline gives CDR1 MRHNA, CDR2 SNTAGT. The CDR3 is 15 residues long. The V and J ends lost 5 bases and 6 bases respectively, with 19 bases between them. In DNA form, the CDR3 reads TGTGCCAGCAGTACGGAGGTGGGTGGACAGAATGGCTACACCTTC. Translating it yields CASSTEVGGQNGYTF.

This clone was found many times. The chain employs TRBV6-5 and TRBJ1-5; D is unresolved. Trimming removed 7 bases from V and 0 bases from J, with 13 bases in between. There are 15 residues in the CDR3. From germline, CDR1 is MNHEY and CDR2 SVGAGI. The CDR3 bases are TGTGCCAGCAAGAGGGAAGGAAATAGCAATCAGCCCCAGCATTTT. Its translation: CASKREGNSNQPQHF.

The J gene is TRBJ2-7, the V gene TRBV5-1; 14 bases map to TRBD2. Germline V gives CDR1 SGHRS, CDR2 YFSETQ. There are 15 residues in the CDR3. V shed 7 bases, J shed 0 bases, and the junction held 3 bases outside the gene matches. This CDR3 is CASSGTSGSSYEQYF. CDR3 DNA: TGCGCCAGCTCAGGGACTAGCGGGAGCTCCTACGAGCAGTACTTC. Based on the CDR3 plus reference TRBV5-1 and TRBJ2-7, the full variable domain is KAGVTQTPRYLIKTRGQQVTLSCSPISGHRSVSWYQQTPGQGLQFLFEYFSETQRNKGNFPGRFSGRQFSNSRSEMNVSTLELGDSALYLCASSGTSGSSYEQYFGPGTRLTVT.

The J gene is TRBJ1-1, the V gene TRBV6-2 or TRBV6-3; TRBD1 aligns across 8 bases. Germline CDR1 and CDR2: MNHEY and SVGEGT. The CDR3 has 16 amino acids. The V segment lost 1 base and the J segment 0 bases; nucleotides outside the gene matches: 4. CDR3 nucleotide sequence: TGTGCCAGCAGTTACTTACAGGGGGGAATGAACACTGAAGCTTTCTTT. Protein sequence: CASSYLQGGMNTEAFF.

The rearrangement uses TRBV5-1 and TRBJ2-5, with D possibly matching TRBD1 (5 bases). The CDR3 is 15 residues long. The germline gives CDR1 SGHRS, CDR2 YFSETQ. Trimming took 0 bases from V and 2 from J, leaving 11 bases between them. CDR3 nucleotides: TGCGCCAGCAGCTTGGTTCCAGGGTCACAAGAGACCCAGTACTTC. Encoded protein: CASSLVPGSQETQYF.

This clone turned up a few times. The J gene is TRBJ1-2, the V gene TRBV19, with unresolved D. The CDR3 spans 16 residues. The germline V gene has CDR1 LNHDA and CDR2 SQIVND (reference sequence). Trimming pared 6 bases from V and 0 bases from J, leaving 17 bases between. CDR3 residues: CASRIGGMGANYGYTF. The DNA of the CDR3 is TGTGCCAGTAGAATCGGTGGAATGGGAGCTAACTATGGCTACACCTTC. Full variable domain (missing parts from reference TRBV19 and TRBJ1-2): DGGITQSPKYLFRKEGQNVTLSCEQNLNHDAMYWYRQDPGQGLRLIYYSQIVNDFQKGDIAEGYSVSREKKESFPLTVTSAQKNPTAFYLCASRIGGMGANYGYTFGSGTRLTVV.

The chain employs TRBV30 and TRBJ1-6; no definite D call. CDR1 is GTSNPN and CDR2 is SVGIG in the germline V gene (reference sequence). This CDR3 is 16 amino acids long. Trimming shortened V by 5 bases and J by 12 bases, and 26 bases separated the two germline ends. CDR3 protein: CAWDETHRANGGPLHF. CDR3 in DNA: TGTGCCTGGGATGAAACGCACCGGGCAAATGGAGGACCCCTCCACTTT.

The chain carries TRBV30 and TRBJ1-1; 7 nucleotides match TRBD1. CDR3 length: 15 amino acids. V shed 2 bases and J 7 bases; nucleotides not matched to a gene: 13. Germline assignment: CDR1 GTSNPN and CDR2 SVGIG (reference sequence). The CDR3 DNA follows: TGTGCCTGGAGTAAACAGGGGAAGGGTTGGAGTGAAGCTTTCTTT. Translated: CAWSKQGKGWSEAFF. Full variable domain (remainder filled in from reference TRBV30 and TRBJ1-1): SQTIHQWPATLVQPVGSPLSLECTVEGTSNPNLYWYRQAAGRGLQLLFYSVGIGQISSEVPQNLSASRPQDRQFILSSKKLLLSDSGFYLCAWSKQGKGWSEAFFGQGTRLTVV.

This clone is classed as medium-sized (0.01 to 0.1%). The chain combines TRBV2 with TRBJ1-1; 8 bases match TRBD1. The CDR3 sequence is 15 residues long. CDR1 and CDR2 (germline): SNHLY, FYNNEI. Trimming at V came to 7 bases and at J to 1 base, leaving 8 bases not matched to a gene. The CDR3 sequence: CASIPIGTGNTEAFF. In DNA, the CDR3 is TGTGCCAGCATCCCGATCGGGACAGGGAACACTGAAGCTTTCTTT.

The CDR3: CASSLTSPNYGYTF. The CDR3 bases are TGTGCCAGCAGCTTAACTTCTCCTAACTATGGCTACACCTTC. The rearrangement uses TRBV11-2 and TRBJ1-2; D uncertain. The CDR3 length is 14 residues. V was trimmed by 2 bases and J by 0 bases, leaving 7 bases between them. Germline values: CDR1 SGHAT, CDR2 FQNNGV.

The rearrangement uses TRBV6-2 or TRBV6-3 and TRBJ2-3; TRBD2 aligns across 9 bases. J was trimmed by 7 bases and V by 5 bases; bases with no gene match: 4. Germline V gene sequence: CDR1 MNHEY, CDR2 SVGEGT. This CDR3 has 13 residues. The CDR3, as DNA: TGTGCCAGCAGTGCAAGCGGGGGGAATACGCAGTATTTT. Translated, it gives CASSASGGNTQYF.

The chain recombines TRBV6-5 with TRBJ2-7; D unclear. The CDR3 runs 13 residues. Germline V CDR1 and CDR2: MNHEY, SVGAGI. Trimming took 10 bases from V and 3 from J, leaving 16 bases between them. The CDR3 loop reads CATQVGPFYEQYF. In DNA form, the CDR3 reads TGTGCCACCCAAGTCGGTCCTTTCTACGAGCAGTACTTC.

The rearrangement joins TRBV6-5 to TRBJ2-7; TRBD1 matches 9 bases. The CDR3 loop spans 12 amino acids. V lost 8 bases, J lost 2 bases, and 1 base stayed unmatched. Germline loops: CDR1 MNHEY, CDR2 SVGAGI. This CDR3 is CASRDRAYEQYF. In DNA form, the CDR3 reads TGTGCCAGCCGGGACAGGGCCTACGAGCAGTACTTC.

The chain carries TRBV5-5 and TRBJ1-1; a weak D match, TRBD1 (5 bases). From germline, CDR1 is SGHKS and CDR2 YYEKEE (reference sequence). Trimming took 2 bases from V and 1 from J, leaving 12 bases between them. This CDR3 contains 15 residues. CDR3 nucleotides: TGTGCCAGCAGCTTAATGGGTAGGGGGAACACTGAAGCTTTCTTT. Translation: CASSLMGRGNTEAFF. The whole variable domain, remainder taken from reference TRBV5-5 and TRBJ1-1, is DAGVTQSPTHLIKTRGQQVTLRCSPISGHKSVSWYQQVLGQGPQFIFQYYEKEERGRGNFPDRFSARQFPNYSSELNVNALLLGDSALYLCASSLMGRGNTEAFFGQGTRLTVV.

This rearrangement joins TRBV5-1 to TRBJ2-2, with D possibly TRBD2 on 6 matching bases. The CDR3 loop spans 15 amino acids. Trimming left V 7 bases short and J 3 bases short, with 16 bases between. CDR1 is SGHRS, CDR2 YFSETQ, per germline. CDR3 protein: CASSEPPSDTGELFF. CDR3 DNA sequence: TGCGCCAGCTCCGAGCCCCCTAGCGACACCGGGGAGCTGTTTTTT. Full variable domain (remainder filled in from reference TRBV5-1 and TRBJ2-2): KAGVTQTPRYLIKTRGQQVTLSCSPISGHRSVSWYQQTPGQGLQFLFEYFSETQRNKGNFPGRFSGRQFSNSRSEMNVSTLELGDSALYLCASSEPPSDTGELFFGEGSRLTVL.

The chain recombines TRBV19 with TRBJ2-1; 8 bases match TRBD2. CDR1 and CDR2 (germline): LNHDA, SQIVND (reference sequence). Trimming cost V 2 bases and J 8 bases; bases outside gene matches: 17. The CDR3 runs to 18 residues. The DNA for the CDR3 is TGTGCCAGTAGTATAAGATCAGGGTCGAGCGGGAGAGAGCATGAGCAGTTCTTC. This encodes CASSIRSGSSGREHEQFF.

Of note for this clone: A read error may be the cause here, since a much bigger clone is one base away. V usage is TRBV5-4 and J usage is TRBJ1-5; no reliable D call. The ends were cut back, 0 bases at V and 2 bases at J, with 0 bases in the middle. Germline V lookup: CDR1 SGHNT, CDR2 YYREEE (reference sequence). The CDR3 has 12 residues. As DNA, the CDR3 is TGTGCCAGCAGCTTGGGCAATCAGCCCCAGCATTTT. Encoded protein: CASSLGNQPQHF.

In DNA form, the CDR3 reads TGTGCCAGCAGTTCACCGGGACAGGGATACGAGCAGTACTTC. Translating gives CASSSPGQGYEQYF. This chain connects TRBV28 to TRBJ2-7; the match to TRBD1 covers 9 bases. Trimming removed 4 bases from V and 4 bases from J; junction bases left unmatched: 5. Looked up from germline, CDR1 is MDHEN and CDR2 is SYDVKM. The CDR3 is made up of 14 amino acids.

V gene TRBV7-9 combines with J gene TRBJ1-2, with a weak D call TRBD1 (5 bases). The CDR3 consists of 12 residues. Germline loops: CDR1 SEHNR, CDR2 FQNEAQ (reference sequence). Between the trimmed V and J ends, which lost 3 bases and 8 bases, there was a span of 10 bases. The CDR3, as DNA: TGTGCCAGCAGCTTTGGGGACGACGGCTACACCTTC. Its protein product is CASSFGDDGYTF. Looking up the rest from reference TRBV7-9 and TRBJ1-2 gives the full variable domain: DTGVSQNPRHKITKRGQNVTFRCDPISEHNRLYWYRQTLGQGPEFLTYFQNEAQLEKSRLLSDRFSAERPKGSFSTLEIQRTEQGDSAMYLCASSFGDDGYTFGSGTRLTVV.

V gene TRBV19 combines with J gene TRBJ1-5; D remains ambiguous. The CDR3 runs 15 residues. V shed 1 base and J shed 0 bases, with 7 bases lying between them. Germline CDR1 is LNHDA and CDR2 is SQIVND (reference sequence). In DNA, the CDR3 is TGTGCCAGTAGTATAGTTATGAATAGCAATCAGCCCCAGCATTTT. This gives the protein CASSIVMNSNQPQHF.

The J gene is TRBJ2-7, the V gene TRBV27; either TRBD1 or TRBD2 may fit D (5 bases each). The V gene's germline CDR1 is MNHEY and CDR2 SMNVEV (reference sequence). The V end was cut by 2 bases, the J end by 4 bases, with 21 bases between. CDR3 length equals 17 residues. The CDR3 coding sequence is TGTGCCAGCAGTTTAGGGTCTCGCAGGGACGCGATGTACGAGCAGTACTTC. Translated: CASSLGSRRDAMYEQYF.

Note on this clone: A junction end diverges from the germline sequence, so it may reflect a read error. The V and J genes are TRBV6-1 and TRBJ1-2; 11 bases map to TRBD1. The CDR3 length is 15 residues. Germline V gives CDR1 MNHNS, CDR2 SASEGT. The DNA for the CDR3 is TGTGCCAGCAGGGAAGGACAGGGGGCGGACTATGGCTACACCTTC. It is translated as CASREGQGADYGYTF.

The CDR3 sequence is CASSLPSPDSEAFF. CDR3 nucleotide sequence: TGTGCCAGCAGCTTGCCCTCCCCGGACAGTGAAGCTTTCTTT. This rearrangement joins TRBV5-6 to TRBJ1-1; D is perhaps TRBD1 (6 bases). Germline assignment: CDR1 SGHDT and CDR2 YYEEEE. The CDR3 is 14 amino acids. V was trimmed by 1 base and J by 7 bases, leaving 14 bases between them.

The V gene is TRBV5-1, the J gene TRBJ2-7; 8 nucleotides line up with TRBD1. Unmatched junction bases numbered 5, after V lost 5 bases and J lost 4 bases. CDR1 and CDR2 from the germline V gene are SGHRS and YFSETQ. This CDR3 contains 13 residues. The CDR3 here is CASSLTGGYEQYF. CDR3 sequence (DNA): TGCGCCAGCAGTCTTACAGGGGGGTACGAGCAGTACTTC.

This clone was seen only a few times. The chain joins TRBV27 to TRBJ2-7; 7 bases match TRBD1. CDR1 and CDR2 (germline): MNHEY, SMNVEV (reference sequence). V lost 5 bases and J lost 2; bases outside the gene matches: 12. The CDR3 loop spans 16 amino acids. CDR3 sequence reads: CASSPNGTDVPYEQYF. DNA of the CDR3: TGTGCCAGCAGTCCAAACGGGACAGACGTGCCCTACGAGCAGTACTTC.

The CDR3 bases are TGCGCCAGCAGCTTGGAGAAGGGGATTAGTGAAAAACTGTTTTTT. Translating gives CASSLEKGISEKLFF. The chain carries TRBV5-1 and TRBJ1-4, with D perhaps TRBD1 (5 bases). The V end was cut by 0 bases, the J end by 7 bases, with 13 bases between. The CDR3 has 15 residues. Germline V gene data show CDR1 as SGHRS and CDR2 as YFSETQ.

The rearrangement links TRBV6-4 to TRBJ2-2; 7 nucleotides align to TRBD1. The CDR3 covers 14 residues. The germline gives CDR1 MRHNA, CDR2 SNTAGT. V gave up 2 bases and J gave up 3 bases; unmatched junction bases: 0. CDR3 DNA sequence: TGTGCCAGCAGTGACAGGGGGCACACCGGGGAGCTGTTTTTT. Protein: CASSDRGHTGELFF.

The chain combines TRBV24-1 with TRBJ2-5; D might be TRBD1 or TRBD2, each matching 5 bases. CDR1 is KGHDR and CDR2 is SFDVKD in the germline V gene. The CDR3 has 15 residues. V was trimmed by 5 bases and J by 1 base, leaving 13 bases between them. The chain's CDR3 is CATSAEKGTQETQYF. CDR3 nucleotides: TGTGCCACCAGTGCGGAGAAGGGGACCCAAGAGACCCAGTACTTC.

This chain joins TRBV18 and TRBJ2-7; D call uncertain. This CDR3 is 13 amino acids long. CDR1 and CDR2 from the germline V gene are KGHSH and LQKENI. V was trimmed by 0 bases and J by 2 bases, leaving 5 bases between them. CDR3 DNA sequence: TGTGCCAGCTCACCACCGTCCCCCTACGAGCAGTACTTC. It translates to CASSPPSPYEQYF. The full variable domain, with the rest looked up from reference TRBV18 and TRBJ2-7, is NAGVMQNPRHLVRRRGQEARLRCSPMKGHSHVYWYRQLPEEGLKFMVYLQKENIIDESGMPKERFSAEFPKEGPSILRIQQVVRGDSAAYFCASSPPSPYEQYFGPGTRLTVT.